Listed here are 10 T cell receptor beta chains from one sample, sequenced in a study of identical twins. TCRdb ran MiXCR on the 5' RACE reads and lists one entry per CDR3 protein. The table shows 450,000 to 650,000 distinct CDR3 sequences, with more than 9% occurring only once. These sequences were also reported in another study, on yellow fever vaccine responses in identical twins.

What was sequenced was PBMCs. The receptors stem from a woman aged 18-29 years in good health.

This clonotype was seen many times. The rearrangement links TRBV10-3 to TRBJ1-3, with D possibly being TRBD1 (5 bases). The germline gives CDR1 ENHRY, CDR2 SYGVKD. The CDR3 consists of 13 residues. V was clipped by 8 bases and J by 1 base, with 9 bases between them. The CDR3 region is CAIAGRSGNTIYF. The CDR3 DNA reads as TGTGCCATCGCAGGGAGGTCTGGAAACACCATATATTTT.

The chain recombines TRBV27 with TRBJ1-2; possibly TRBD1 for D (5 bases). Germline CDR1 is MNHEY and CDR2 is SMNVEV (reference sequence). This CDR3 has 14 residues. Trimming shortened V by 2 bases and J by 3 bases, and 10 bases separated the two germline ends. The CDR3 nucleotides read TGTGCCAGCAGTTTAAGGGGCTCATACTATGGCTACACCTTC. This sequence encodes CASSLRGSYYGYTF.

The genes are TRBV7-8 and TRBJ2-4, with D perhaps TRBD2 (5 bases). The germline V and J ends were trimmed by 1 base and 6 bases, with 13 bases remaining between them. The CDR3 has 15 amino acids. Germline lookup yields CDR1 SGHVS and CDR2 FQNEAQ. CDR3 DNA sequence: TGTGCCAGCAGCTTAGGGGTGTCAGGACTAAACATTCAGTACTTC. Amino acids: CASSLGVSGLNIQYF.

This clonotype was observed many times. The gene calls are TRBV5-1 and TRBJ1-2; TRBD1 agrees at 11 bases. This CDR3 has 13 amino acids. Trimming cost V 4 bases and J 7 bases; bases outside gene matches: 3. Looked up from germline, CDR1 is SGHRS and CDR2 is YFSETQ. CDR3 bases: TGCGCCAGCAGCGCGGGACAGGGGGGTGGCTACACCTTC. This gives the protein CASSAGQGGGYTF. Supplemented by reference TRBV5-1 and TRBJ1-2, the full variable domain reads KAGVTQTPRYLIKTRGQQVTLSCSPISGHRSVSWYQQTPGQGLQFLFEYFSETQRNKGNFPGRFSGRQFSNSRSEMNVSTLELGDSALYLCASSAGQGGGYTFGSGTRLTVV.

V usage is TRBV12-3 or TRBV12-4 and J usage is TRBJ2-5; 7 bases match TRBD2. The CDR3 consists of 17 residues. The junction had 8 bases not matched to a gene; V was cut back by 0 bases and J by 1 base. The CDR3 sequence is CASSLALGGSIQETQYF. CDR3 DNA sequence: TGTGCCAGCAGTTTAGCGCTGGGCGGGAGTATCCAAGAGACCCAGTACTTC.

This clonotype was seen repeatedly, ten times or more. The chain links TRBV3-1 to TRBJ2-2, with D uncertain. Germline V lookup: CDR1 LGHDT, CDR2 YNNKEL (reference sequence). The CDR3 runs 13 residues. V was pared by 4 bases and J by 4 bases, with 7 bases between. The CDR3 DNA reads TGTGCCAGCAGCCCGCCCCTCACCGGGGAGCTGTTTTTT. It is translated as CASSPPLTGELFF.

This clonotype came up many times. DNA of the CDR3: TGTGCCAGCAACCGGGCGGGAGGAACAAAGACCCAGTACTTC. Protein product: CASNRAGGTKTQYF. V and J are TRBV14 and TRBJ2-5, with 8 bases identical to TRBD2. CDR3 length: 14 residues. CDR1 is SGHDN and CDR2 is FVKESK in the germline V gene. The V segment lost 7 bases and the J segment 6 bases; nucleotides outside the gene matches: 10.

This clonotype was detected only a few times. The rearrangement uses TRBV7-9 and TRBJ2-5; maybe TRBD2 (6 bases). Germline values: CDR1 SEHNR, CDR2 FQNEAQ (reference sequence). V was cut by 5 bases and J by 14 bases, with 21 bases left in between. The CDR3 loop spans 13 amino acids. CDR3 loop: CASSRDLGAGYYF. The CDR3 region has the DNA TGTGCCAGCAGCCGGGACTTAGGGGCAGGCTACTACTTC.

This clonotype appeared many times. The V and J genes are TRBV4-2 and TRBJ2-2; D not certain. The CDR3 runs to 15 residues. V lost 6 bases and J lost 6, with 17 bases in between. Germline CDR1 reads LGHNA; CDR2 reads YNFKEQ. CDR3 sequence reads: CASRAAARVAGELFF. The CDR3, as DNA: TGTGCCAGCAGGGCGGCTGCTCGTGTGGCCGGGGAGCTGTTTTTT.

There are many counts of this clonotype. This chain joins TRBV29-1 and TRBJ2-1; D ambiguous. This CDR3 comprises 14 residues. The ends were cut back, 0 bases at V and 6 bases at J, with 12 bases in the middle. CDR1 SQVTM and CDR2 ANQGSEA come from the germline V gene. The CDR3 reads CSVEDSRPSNEQFF. In DNA, the CDR3 is TGCAGCGTTGAAGATTCCCGGCCGTCCAATGAGCAGTTCTTC.